One and the same sample provided the 11 T cell receptor beta chains below, sequenced in a study of T cell changes during pregnancy in multiple sclerosis. The protocol was immunoSEQ multiplex PCR, while the TCRdb copy is restricted to in-frame clones and leaves out a portion. The repertoire has 40,000 or so clones, 90% of them found once; the top ten carry about 0.45%. The specimen was CD4+ T cells from peripheral blood mononuclear cells, collected in the third trimester of pregnancy. These TCRs come from a female donor with multiple sclerosis, enrolled in a pregnancy study.

The J gene is TRBJ1-1, the V gene TRBV5-1; no definite D call. Germline assignment: CDR1 SGHRS and CDR2 YFSETQ. V was pared by 0 bases and J by 1 base, with 10 bases between. The CDR3 is 15 amino acids. The CDR3 DNA is TGCGCCAGCAGCTTGGCCGGGTCCGCGAACACTGAAGCTTTCTTT. Translation: CASSLAGSANTEAFF. Full variable domain (outside the CDR3, taken from reference TRBV5-1 and TRBJ1-1): KAGVTQTPRYLIKTRGQQVTLSCSPISGHRSVSWYQQTPGQGLQFLFEYFSETQRNKGNFPGRFSGRQFSNSRSEMNVSTLELGDSALYLCASSLAGSANTEAFFGQGTRLTVV.

In its sample, this clone ranks as medium-sized. The chain joins TRBV4-2 to TRBJ2-5; 9 bases map to TRBD1. Germline values: CDR1 LGHNA, CDR2 YNFKEQ. The V segment lost 3 bases and the J segment 4 bases; nucleotides outside the gene matches: 6. The CDR3 spans 15 residues. The CDR3 nucleotides are TGTGCCAGCAGCCAGACGGGACAGGGACGAGAGACCCAGTACTTC. The encoded protein is CASSQTGQGRETQYF.

This chain connects TRBV30 to TRBJ1-2; 9 bases line up with TRBD1. V dropped 0 bases and J dropped 8; count of bases not matched to a gene: 16. The V gene's germline CDR1 is GTSNPN and CDR2 SVGIG (reference sequence). The CDR3 loop spans 17 amino acids. The CDR3 here is CAWSVPSSTGGMGGYTF. In DNA form, the CDR3 reads TGTGCCTGGAGTGTACCCTCCTCCACAGGGGGCATGGGCGGCTACACCTTC.

The CDR3 sequence: CASRIKLGLAGGGGDTQYF. The CDR3 bases are TGTGCCAGTAGAATAAAACTTGGACTAGCGGGAGGAGGTGGAGATACGCAGTATTTT. V and J are TRBV19 and TRBJ2-3; TRBD2 matches 14 bases. The J segment lost 5 bases and the V segment lost 6 bases, leaving 16 bases of the junction unmatched. The CDR3 runs 19 residues. In germline, CDR1 is LNHDA, CDR2 SQIVND (reference sequence).

Only one count was recorded for this clone. The chain is built from TRBV10-3 and TRBJ2-3, with D perhaps TRBD2 (6 bases). Trimming left V 9 bases short and J 2 bases short, with 18 bases between. Germline assignment: CDR1 ENHRY and CDR2 SYGVKD. This CDR3 contains 15 residues. This CDR3 is CAILRRDPTTDTQYF. The CDR3, as DNA: TGTGCCATACTTCGGCGGGACCCCACCACAGATACGCAGTATTTT.

This rearrangement joins TRBV7-9 to TRBJ2-3, with 7 bases identical to TRBD2. Looked up from germline, CDR1 is SEHNR and CDR2 is FQNEAQ (reference sequence). This CDR3 contains 16 residues. The V segment lost 5 bases and the J segment 1 base; nucleotides outside the gene matches: 9. This CDR3 reads CASSPLGTTGTDTQYF. As DNA, the CDR3 is TGTGCCAGCAGCCCTCTTGGGACTACAGGCACAGATACGCAGTATTTT. The whole variable domain, remainder taken from reference TRBV7-9 and TRBJ2-3, is DTGVSQNPRHKITKRGQNVTFRCDPISEHNRLYWYRQTLGQGPEFLTYFQNEAQLEKSRLLSDRFSAERPKGSFSTLEIQRTEQGDSAMYLCASSPLGTTGTDTQYFGPGTRLTVL.

The chain links TRBV7-2 to TRBJ1-2; TRBD1 agrees at 7 bases. The CDR3 covers 13 residues. V gave up 3 bases and J gave up 10 bases; unmatched junction bases: 8. Germline CDR1 is SGHTA and CDR2 is FQGNSA. This chain's CDR3 is CASSFSQDRDYTF. CDR3 in DNA: TGTGCCAGCAGCTTTAGTCAAGACAGGGACTACACCTTC.

This clone was seen just once. This rearrangement joins TRBV2 to TRBJ2-5, with TRBD1 matching 11 bases. This CDR3 is built from 17 residues. With V trimmed by 1 base and J by 5 bases, 9 bases remained unmatched. CDR1 SNHLY and CDR2 FYNNEI come from the germline V gene. The CDR3 here is CASSEGTGGRLGETQYF. The CDR3 nucleotides read TGTGCCAGCAGTGAAGGGACAGGGGGCCGGTTGGGGGAGACCCAGTACTTC.

This clone was observed once. CDR3 nucleotide sequence: TGTGCCAGCAGCTTGGAGGTCGGGAGCGACAATGAGCAGTTCTTC. The encoded protein is CASSLEVGSDNEQFF. V and J are TRBV5-4 and TRBJ2-1; a weak D match, TRBD2 (6 bases). The CDR3 is made up of 15 amino acids. The V end lost 0 bases, the J end lost 5 bases, and 12 bases lay between the germline ends. Per germline, CDR1 SGHNT and CDR2 YYREEE (reference sequence).

The chain employs TRBV19 and TRBJ1-3; D gene ambiguous. Germline assignment: CDR1 LNHDA and CDR2 SQIVND (reference sequence). Trimming took off 7 bases at V and 4 bases at J, with 17 bases between the two ends. This CDR3 spans 15 amino acids. The CDR3 region has the DNA TGTGCCAGTACCCGAGGGCGAGGAGCAGGAAACACCATATATTTT. Residues: CASTRGRGAGNTIYF.

The V and J genes are TRBV7-2 and TRBJ1-3; no reliable D call. Germline V gives CDR1 SGHTA, CDR2 FQGNSA. The CDR3 is 13 amino acids. Trimming stripped 1 base from V and 3 bases from J, with 4 bases between. The CDR3 sequence: CASSLGGGNTIYF. CDR3 sequence (DNA): TGTGCCAGCAGCTTAGGAGGTGGAAACACCATATATTTT.